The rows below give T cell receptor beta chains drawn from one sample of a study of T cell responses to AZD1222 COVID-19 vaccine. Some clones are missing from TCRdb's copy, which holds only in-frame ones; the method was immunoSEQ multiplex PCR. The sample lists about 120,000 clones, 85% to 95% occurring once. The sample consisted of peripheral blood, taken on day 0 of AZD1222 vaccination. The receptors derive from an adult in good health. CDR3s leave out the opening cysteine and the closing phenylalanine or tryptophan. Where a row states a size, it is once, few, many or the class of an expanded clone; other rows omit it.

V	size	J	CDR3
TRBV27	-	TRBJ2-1	ASSAGTSGSNEQF
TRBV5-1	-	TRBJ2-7	ASSLATSGITEQY
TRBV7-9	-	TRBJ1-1	ASSFGQLGRVNTEAF
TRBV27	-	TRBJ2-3	ASSLLLTDTQY
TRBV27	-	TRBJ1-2	ASRDREGRGYT
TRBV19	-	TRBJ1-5	ASSFSNQPQH
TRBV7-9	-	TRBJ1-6	ASSLRGRENSPLH
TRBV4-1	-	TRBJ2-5	ASSPDQETQY
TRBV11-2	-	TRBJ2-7	ASSLTRGPSYEQY
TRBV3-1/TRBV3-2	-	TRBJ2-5	ASTSPGLGIETQY
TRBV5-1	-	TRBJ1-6	ASSFSSYNSPLH
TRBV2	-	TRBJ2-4	ASARDGTSENIQY
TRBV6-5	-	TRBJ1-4	ASSYSRGDEKLF
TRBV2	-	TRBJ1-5	ASSGSRGVLNQPQH
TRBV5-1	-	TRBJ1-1	ASSLAPVAANPTEAF
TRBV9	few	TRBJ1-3	ASSVDPFSGNTIY
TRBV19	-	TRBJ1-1	ASNQGRMNTEAF
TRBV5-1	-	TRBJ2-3	ASSLGGVAGDTDTQY
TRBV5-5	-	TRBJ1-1	ASSTGTHTEAF
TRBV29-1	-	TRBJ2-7	SVDGGGRFEQY
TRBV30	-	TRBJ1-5	AWSDQDPWSGDQPQH
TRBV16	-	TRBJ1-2	ASSQSSYGYT
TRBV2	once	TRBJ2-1	ASRTGTSEYNEQF
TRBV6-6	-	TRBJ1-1	ASSSVQYEAF
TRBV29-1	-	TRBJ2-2	SVGRQTTGELF
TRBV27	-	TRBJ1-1	ASRLSLMNTEAF
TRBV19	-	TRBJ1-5	ASSIDGTGGPPQH
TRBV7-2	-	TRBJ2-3	ASSIKPWGTGYTDTQY
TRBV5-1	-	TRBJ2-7	ASSTQSSYEQY
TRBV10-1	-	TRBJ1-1	ASSESMFSRVTRKGYTEAF
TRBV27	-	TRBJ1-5	ASSPRQGLTQH
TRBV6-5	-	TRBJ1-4	ASSYTTATNEKLF
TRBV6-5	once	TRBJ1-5	ASSYSGGVNQPQH
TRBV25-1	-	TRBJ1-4	ASRGPTNEKLF
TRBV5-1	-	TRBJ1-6	ASSLDRDYSPLH